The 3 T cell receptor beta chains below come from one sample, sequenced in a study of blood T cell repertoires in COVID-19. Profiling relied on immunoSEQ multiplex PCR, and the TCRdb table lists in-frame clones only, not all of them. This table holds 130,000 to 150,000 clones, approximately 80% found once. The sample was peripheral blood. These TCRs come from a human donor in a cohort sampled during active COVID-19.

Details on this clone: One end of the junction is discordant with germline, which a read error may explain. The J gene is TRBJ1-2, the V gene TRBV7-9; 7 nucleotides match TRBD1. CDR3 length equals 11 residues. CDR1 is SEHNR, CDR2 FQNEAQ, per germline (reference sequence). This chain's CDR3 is CASSVKGAPDF. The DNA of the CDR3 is TGTGCCAGCAGCGTGAAGGGGGCCCCCGACTTC.

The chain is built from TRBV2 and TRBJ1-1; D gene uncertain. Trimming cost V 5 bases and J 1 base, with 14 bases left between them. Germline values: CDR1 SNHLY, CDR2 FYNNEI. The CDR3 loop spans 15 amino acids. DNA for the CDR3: TGTGCCAGCAGTCTATACCACTCCCGGAACACTGAAGCTTTCTTT. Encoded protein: CASSLYHSRNTEAFF.

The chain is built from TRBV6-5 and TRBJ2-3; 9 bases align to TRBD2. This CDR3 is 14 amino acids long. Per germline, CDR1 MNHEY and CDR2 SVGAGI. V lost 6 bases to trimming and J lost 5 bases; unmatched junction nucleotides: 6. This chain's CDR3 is CASRPGLAIDTQYF. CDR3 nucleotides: TGTGCCAGCAGACCCGGACTAGCGATAGATACGCAGTATTTT.